Listed below are T cell receptor beta chains from one sample, sequenced in a study of blood T cell repertoires in COVID-19. Sequenced by immunoSEQ multiplex PCR; TCRdb stores in-frame clones only, minus some. This table has around 300,000 clones, about nine tenths appearing once. Sequencing used peripheral blood. The receptor source for this set is a man between 45 and 60 years old with active or convalescent COVID-19. Each CDR3 is given with its conserved first and last residue. The D gene is left open where the match is weak. Size tells how often a clone was seen (once, few, many) or the class of an expanded clone, and some rows leave it out.

.	TRBV28	TRBD1	TRBJ1-5	CASSIQGAIQPQHF	TGTGCCAGCAGTATACAGGGGGCGATTCAGCCCCAGCATTTT
few	TRBV11-2	.	TRBJ2-5	CASSFSRQETQYF	TGTGCCAGCAGCTTCTCGAGGCAAGAGACCCAGTACTTC
.	TRBV5-1	TRBD1	TRBJ2-3	CASSSRPTGVGGTDTQYF	TGCGCCAGCAGCTCACGCCCCACAGGGGTGGGGGGCACAGATACGCAGTATTTT
.	TRBV10-3	.	TRBJ2-5	CAISELRGLFETQYF	TGTGCCATCAGTGAGTTACGGGGGTTGTTCGAGACCCAGTACTTC
.	TRBV11-2	.	TRBJ2-7	CASSFPTDPYEQYF	TGTGCCAGCAGCTTCCCGACAGACCCCTACGAGCAGTACTTC
.	TRBV29-1	TRBD2	TRBJ2-1	CSVDPGTGGSYNEQFF	TGCAGCGTTGACCCGGGGACGGGGGGATCCTACAATGAGCAGTTCTTC
.	TRBV11-2	TRBD1	TRBJ2-7	CASSSGQGGEQYF	TGTGCCAGCAGCTCGGGACAGGGTGGCGAGCAGTACTTC
.	TRBV18	.	TRBJ1-1	CASSRDPGVGTEAFF	TGTGCCAGCTCACGGGACCCAGGGGTAGGCACTGAAGCTTTCTTT
.	TRBV27	.	TRBJ1-2	CASRQGNYGYTF	TGTGCCAGCCGGCAGGGCAACTATGGCTACACCTTC
.	TRBV7-6	TRBD1	TRBJ2-5	CASSFSGTGMVPRETQYF	TGTGCCAGCAGCTTCTCCGGGACAGGGATGGTACCCCGAGAGACCCAGTACTTC
.	TRBV5-8	.	TRBJ2-6	CASSLFSRAGANVLTF	TGTGCCAGCAGCTTGTTTAGTCGGGCTGGGGCCAACGTCCTGACTTTC
.	TRBV10-3	TRBD1	TRBJ1-2	CAISEGQGNYGYTF	TGTGCCATCAGTGAAGGACAGGGGAACTATGGCTACACCTTC
.	TRBV3-1/TRBV3-2	.	TRBJ2-5	CASSARLDGAATQYF	TGTGCCAGCAGCGCACGACTAGATGGGGCGGCGACCCAGTACTTC
.	TRBV18	.	TRBJ2-3	CASSPQLDTQYF	TGTGCCAGCTCACCCCAATTAGATACGCAGTATTTT
.	TRBV5-1	TRBD2	TRBJ2-1	CASSLVAGEYNEQFF	TGCGCCAGCAGCTTGGTAGCGGGAGAGTACAATGAGCAGTTCTTC
.	TRBV11-2	.	TRBJ1-1	CASSEDTAEAFF	TGTGCCAGCAGCGAGGACACCGCTGAAGCTTTCTTT
.	TRBV18	.	TRBJ1-2	CASSPPGPNYGYTF	TGTGCCAGCTCACCACCGGGGCCTAACTATGGCTACACCTTC
.	TRBV2	.	TRBJ2-1	CASSAVGGGSYNEQFF	TGTGCCAGCAGTGCGGTGGGAGGAGGGTCCTACAATGAGCAGTTCTTC
.	TRBV7-9	.	TRBJ1-6	CASSGGNSPLHF	TGTGCCAGCAGCGGAGGTAATTCACCCCTCCACTTT
.	TRBV15	.	TRBJ1-4	CATSRDRIENEKLFF	TGTGCCACCAGCAGAGATCGCATAGAAAATGAAAAACTGTTTTTT
.	TRBV4-2	TRBD2	TRBJ2-1	CASSRQKPTVAGNNEQFF	TGTGCCAGCAGCCGACAAAAACCAACGGTAGCGGGGAACAATGAGCAGTTCTTC
.	TRBV4-2	.	TRBJ2-7	CASSQGPTGLYEQYF	TGTGCCAGCAGCCAAGGACCCACAGGGCTCTACGAGCAGTACTTC
once	TRBV7-9	.	TRBJ1-6	CASTSNDSPLHF	TGTGCCAGCACCAGTAATGATTCACCCCTCCACTTT
.	TRBV2	TRBD2	TRBJ2-5	CASSALQREPRETQYF	TGTGCCAGCAGTGCCCTCCAGCGGGAGCCCCGGGAGACCCAGTACTTC
.	TRBV7-3	.	TRBJ1-5	CASSQDNNQPQHF	TGTGCCAGCAGCCAGGACAACAATCAGCCCCAGCATTTT
.	TRBV15	.	TRBJ1-4	CATRARANTNEKLFF	TGTGCCACCAGGGCCAGGGCGAACACTAATGAAAAACTGTTTTTT
.	TRBV28	.	TRBJ1-2	CASSLSGGYGYTF	TGTGCCAGCAGTTTATCAGGAGGGTATGGCTACACCTTC
.	TRBV27	TRBD2	TRBJ2-3	CASSGLGGSPLDTQYF	TGTGCCAGCAGTGGCCTTGGCGGGAGCCCGTTGGATACGCAGTATTTT
.	TRBV6-2/TRBV6-3	TRBD2	TRBJ2-3	CASSYGPDTSADTQYF	TGTGCCAGCAGTTATGGGCCCGACACTAGCGCAGATACGCAGTATTTT
.	TRBV11-1	TRBD1	TRBJ1-1	CASSKGTGTMNTEAFF	TGTGCCAGCAGCAAAGGGACAGGAACCATGAACACTGAAGCTTTCTTT